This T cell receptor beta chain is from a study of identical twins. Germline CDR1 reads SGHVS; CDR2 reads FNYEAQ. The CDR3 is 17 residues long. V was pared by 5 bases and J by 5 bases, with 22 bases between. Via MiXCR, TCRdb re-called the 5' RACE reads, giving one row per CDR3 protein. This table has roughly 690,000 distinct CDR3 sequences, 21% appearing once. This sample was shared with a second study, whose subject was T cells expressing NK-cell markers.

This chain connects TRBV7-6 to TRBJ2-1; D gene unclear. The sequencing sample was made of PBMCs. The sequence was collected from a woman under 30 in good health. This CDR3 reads CASSPEPFRTYNNEQFF. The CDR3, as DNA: TGTGCCAGCAGCCCAGAGCCTTTTCGAACCTACAACAATGAGCAGTTCTTC.